This T cell receptor (beta chain) originates from a study of vaccination effects on CD4 cells after COVID-19. For this clone: The antigen remains undetermined.

This table comes from immunoSEQ multiplex PCR, and its TCRdb copy is limited to in-frame clones, with some not included. The sample has some 40,000 clones, approximately 82% seen once. Isolation of CD4+ T cells took place after ten to eleven days of culture. The person's infection with SARS-CoV-2, confirmed by PCR, took place between March and December 2020. As their vaccination, participants received two doses of either BNT162b2 or mRNA-1273. The germline V gene has CDR1 KGHDR and CDR2 SFDVKD. Trimming at V came to 7 bases and at J to 3 bases, leaving 7 bases not matched to a gene. The CDR3 contains 14 residues.

The V and J genes are TRBV24-1 and TRBJ1-2; the match to TRBD1 covers 7 bases. The sequenced sample was CD4+ T cells from PBMCs cultured without peptide, obtained after COVID-19 vaccination. The sequence derives from a human donor who had a prior SARS-CoV-2 infection. The CDR3 nucleotides are TGTGCCACCAGGGGGTCCGGGACAGACTATGGCTACACCTTC. It specifies CATRGSGTDYGYTF.